This T cell receptor beta chain was sequenced in a study of beta chain features in type 1 diabetes (dated by TCRdb to the late 2010s). Some background on the complete study: No differences in mean age, gender distribution, total cell number or subset yield were found between patients and healthy donors. Whereas all 28 donors provided naive and central memory subsets, regulatory and stem cell-like memory subsets were isolated from just 8 patients and roughly 8 healthy donors. In the study, recently diagnosed type 1 diabetes patients and matched healthy donors were compared on the TCRB repertoires of their sorted circulating CD4+ T cell subsets. A total of roughly 100 million sorted cells were examined across all samples, and RNA yield correlated strongly with the number of cells per subset.

CDR1 and CDR2 are read off the germline V gene (reference sequence) as SGHNT and YYREEE. V is shortened by 7 bases, J by 1 base, and the region joining them spans 15 bases. The CDR3 runs 14 residues from the cysteine to the phenylalanine. Only the CDR3 part of the read is kept: 42 bases, read in frame from the first base. Each donor gave one peripheral blood draw, around 0.12 L on average, collected into heparinised tubes. Naive, central memory, regulatory and stem cell-like memory CD4+ T cells were sorted on a BD FACSAria II using a panel including CD45RO, CCR7, CD25, CD127, CD95 and CD27. Every sorted population had a purity above 95%. PBMCs were isolated right away by Lymphoprep density gradient centrifugation and were stained directly, without culture. Samples were stained and sorted in pairs, with one healthy donor and one patient per experiment, so that batch effects were minimized. This clone came up many times. Its antigen specificity is not known. The sample holds no much larger clone one base away, and base qualities are not on file.

Broad study findings and their caveats: Fewer insertions and more nucleotide deletions at VDJ recombination sites were observed in patients with type 1 diabetes, implying thymic rearrangement abnormalities. Because small numbers of individuals were included in the HLA sub-analyses, any influence of HLA type on TCRB rearrangement was left unresolved. PCR might favor shorter templates, but patient and control samples were amplified and corrected together, so any skew would affect both groups equally. Naive, central memory and regulatory TCRB repertoires appeared to be more alike among patients than among healthy donors. Because cDNA was sequenced instead of genomic DNA, activated cells with high expression could be over-represented, although the groups did not differ in activation or CD3 levels. Type 1 diabetes patients showed a moderate but significant shortening of TCRB CDR3 length in all four CD4+ subsets.

The entire isolated RNA was reverse transcribed using the High Capacity cDNA Reverse Transcription Kit, and thus expressed TCRB transcripts were sequenced. Naive, central memory and regulatory T cell samples underwent deep immunoSEQ sequencing, averaging about 3.57 million total reads per sample. Sorted cells were lysed in RLT buffer, and RNA was extracted using DNase-treated RNeasy Micro or Mini kits according to cell number. Each cell subset was processed on its own to prevent cross-contamination, while patient and healthy donor samples were processed together. Using the immunoSEQ multiplex PCR, TCRB sequences were amplified from cDNA into 87-bp fragments spanning the CDR3 region. Amplicons were sequenced on the Illumina HiSeq platform. As for the original processing: Synthetic template baselines were used to correct PCR bias computationally, reads within Hamming distance 2 were collapsed together, and singletons that could not be merged were discarded. Reads were aligned against IMGT to assign V, D and J genes, CDR3 length and insertions or deletions at six rearrangement sites. Within each subset, clonotype counts were normalized to sorted cell number, after which true diversity and Gini coefficients were computed with the tcR R package. The overlap coefficient, calculated on TCRB nucleotide sequences, was used to quantify repertoire sharing. As stored in TCRdb, this immuneACCESS dataset retains in-frame rearrangements with V and J assigned. A fraction of the clones does not appear; measured against another copy, unresolved V genes explain less than half of the discrepancy, and the remainder lacks a known reason. That table furnishes V, J and clone size, whereas the DNA furnished D and trimming. In this sample the table shows approximately 140,000 clones, around a tenth of which occur a single time. The ten largest clones represent almost 0.65% of the sample.

The chain employs TRBV5-4 and TRBJ2-7; the D segment could be TRBD2, given 6 matching bases. Material for sequencing was central memory CD4+ T cells from blood. This TCR derives from a woman aged 40-49 years in good health. The CDR3 has the sequence CASGDWSVSYEQYF. The base sequence is TGTGCCAGCGGGGACTGGAGTGTTTCCTACGAGCAGTACTTC.